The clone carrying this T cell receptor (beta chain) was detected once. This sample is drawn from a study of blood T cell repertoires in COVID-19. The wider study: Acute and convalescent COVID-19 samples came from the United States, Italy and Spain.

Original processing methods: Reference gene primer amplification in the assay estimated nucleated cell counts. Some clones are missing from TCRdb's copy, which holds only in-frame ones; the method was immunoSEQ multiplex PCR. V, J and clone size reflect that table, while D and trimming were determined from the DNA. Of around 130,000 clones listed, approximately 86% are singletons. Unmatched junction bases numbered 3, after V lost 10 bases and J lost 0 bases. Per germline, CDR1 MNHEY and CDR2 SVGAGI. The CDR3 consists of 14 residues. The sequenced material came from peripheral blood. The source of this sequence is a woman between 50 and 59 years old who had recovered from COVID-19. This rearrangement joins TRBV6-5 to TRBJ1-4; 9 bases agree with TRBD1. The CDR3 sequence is CATTGGATNEKLFF. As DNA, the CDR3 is TGTGCCACAACAGGGGGCGCAACTAATGAAAAACTGTTTTTT.